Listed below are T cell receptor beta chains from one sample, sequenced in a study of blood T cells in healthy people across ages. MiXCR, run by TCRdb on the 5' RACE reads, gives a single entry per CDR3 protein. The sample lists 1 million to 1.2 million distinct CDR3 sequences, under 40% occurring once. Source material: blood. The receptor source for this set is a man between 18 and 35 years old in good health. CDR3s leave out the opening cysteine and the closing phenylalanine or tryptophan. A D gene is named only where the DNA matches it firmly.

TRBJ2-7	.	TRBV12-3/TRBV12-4	ASSEAGTTTYEQY
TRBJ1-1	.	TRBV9	ASSPRGGSTEAF
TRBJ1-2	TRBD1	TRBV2	ASSAAGTAVYGYT
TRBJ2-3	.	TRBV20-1	SAGRVWADTQY
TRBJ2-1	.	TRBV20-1	SAREPSSYNEQF
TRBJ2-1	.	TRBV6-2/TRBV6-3	ASSPPSDHQAYNEQF
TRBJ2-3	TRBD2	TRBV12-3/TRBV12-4	ASSLPSGGTDTEY
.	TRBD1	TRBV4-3	ASSQGTGNRYEQY
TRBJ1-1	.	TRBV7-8	ASSQQLNTEAF
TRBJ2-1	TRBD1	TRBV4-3	ASSPGQRTYNEQF
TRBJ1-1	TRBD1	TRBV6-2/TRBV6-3	ASSYEQGDTEAF
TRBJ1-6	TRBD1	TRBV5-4	ASSSGGQGDSPLH
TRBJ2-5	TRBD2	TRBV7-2	ASSLAGTSGGRETQY
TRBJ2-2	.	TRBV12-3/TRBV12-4	ASSHPHTNTGELF
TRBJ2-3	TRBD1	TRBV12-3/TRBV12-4	ASSLPRDRGQDTQY
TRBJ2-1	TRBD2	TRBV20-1	SAVGSLAGGRLNEQF
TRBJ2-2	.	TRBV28	ASSSPSGGTGELF
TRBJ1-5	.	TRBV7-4	ASSFWLVSNQPQH
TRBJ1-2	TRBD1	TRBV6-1	ASSDPGTGIPLRT
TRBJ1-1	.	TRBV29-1	SVAPPLIPEAF
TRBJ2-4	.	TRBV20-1	SARDTVAKNIQY
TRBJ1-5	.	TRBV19	ASTSGLRTGNQPQH
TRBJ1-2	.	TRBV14	ASSPVGTAYGYT
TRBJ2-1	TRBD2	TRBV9	ASSGVAGGGPYNEQF
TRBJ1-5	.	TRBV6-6	ASRGRRDGQPQH
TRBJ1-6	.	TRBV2	ASSELGQSNSPLH
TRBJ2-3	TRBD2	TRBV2	ASSEYPSGGTDTQY
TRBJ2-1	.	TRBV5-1	ASSTQDGSNEQF
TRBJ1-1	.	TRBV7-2	ASSQGNEGTEAF
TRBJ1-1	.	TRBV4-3	ASSRMTERSEAF
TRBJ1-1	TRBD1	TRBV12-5	ASGDGQGTEAF
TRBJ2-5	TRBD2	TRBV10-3	AIASGGMETQY
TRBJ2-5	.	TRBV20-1	SARVELGKMAQY
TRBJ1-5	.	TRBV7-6	ASSDGKNQPQH
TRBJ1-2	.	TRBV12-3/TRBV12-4	ASSPNLVGPTICGYT
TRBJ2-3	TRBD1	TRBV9	ASSGQGVADTQY
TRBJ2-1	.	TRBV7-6	ASSLGASFRNEQF
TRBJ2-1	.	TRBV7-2	ASSLVSVNNEQF
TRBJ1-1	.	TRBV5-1	ASSLALGSMNTEAF
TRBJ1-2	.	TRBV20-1	SASFGLAEEGYT
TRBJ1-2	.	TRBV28	ASRTGFNYGYT
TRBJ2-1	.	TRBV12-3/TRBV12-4	ASSTRRGHNEQF
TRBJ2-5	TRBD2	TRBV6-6	ASSYRSGGLETQY
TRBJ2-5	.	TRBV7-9	ASSLVVWATQETQY
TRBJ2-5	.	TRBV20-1	SATQPAVTEETQY
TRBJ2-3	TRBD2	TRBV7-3	ASSLGSGGAYDTQY
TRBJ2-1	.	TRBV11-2	ASSSIRGPFSYNEQF
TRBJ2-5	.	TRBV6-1	ASRGNQETQY
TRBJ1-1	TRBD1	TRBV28	ASTSGTVGEAF
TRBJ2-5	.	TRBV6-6	ASKVPSQETQY
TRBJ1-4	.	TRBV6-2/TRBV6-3	ASSDRGGGKLF